In its sample, the clone carrying this TCR beta chain was seen a few times. The target antigen is unknown. This entry comes from a study of T cell repertoires in cytomegalovirus infection. Study-level information: CMV infection plus the matching HLA type was flagged by public TCR beta signatures. Study-wide findings and caveats: People with CMV and the relevant HLA were identified by cumulative public TCR beta family frequency. Predominance within the ex vivo response was attributable to HLA-C-restricted CMV-specific TCR beta clonotypes.

Via MiXCR, TCRdb re-called the reads, giving one row per CDR3 protein. The repertoire holds 200,000 to 250,000 distinct CDR3 sequences, with 35% to 40% as singletons. Germline V gene data show CDR1 as LNHNV and CDR2 as YYDKDF (reference sequence). V lost 0 bases and J 0 bases, leaving 17 bases between the germline ends. The CDR3 loop spans 19 amino acids. The TCR originated in a human donor in good health (CMV status not recorded). Some clones in this sample may be carry-over from other donors' samples. This rearrangement joins TRBV15 to TRBJ1-4; D call uncertain. The sequences come from CD8+ T cells from cultured PBMCs, collected from culture after CMV antigen stimulation. The CDR3 spells CATSRDKKRAHATNEKLFF. CDR3 DNA sequence: TGTGCCACCAGCAGAGATAAAAAGCGAGCACACGCAACTAATGAAAAACTGTTTTTT.